These T cell receptor beta chains were read from a single sample in a study of T cells in Graves' hyperthyroidism and ophthalmopathy. Each CDR3 protein is one row after TCRdb ran MiXCR on the multiplex PCR reads. The sample includes 96,000 or so distinct CDR3 sequences, around 50% seen only once; the top ten take roughly 27%. The sequenced material came from blood. Every receptor here comes from a middle-aged woman with Graves' hyperthyroidism. The CDR3 runs from the conserved cysteine through the conserved F or W. A D gene is named only where the DNA matches it firmly. Clone sizes are given selectively: once, few, many, or a class where the clone is expanded.

>15|TRBV29-1|TRBJ1-1|-|-
CSVEDCAGTNTEAFF
TGCAGCGTTGAAGATTGCGCAGGGACGAACACTGAAGCTTTCTTT
>13|TRBV20-1|TRBJ1-1|-|-
CGAHGGWLVKAFF
TGCGGTGCTCACGGGGGATGGTTGGTTAAAGCTTTCTTT
>18|TRBV12-3/TRBV12-4|TRBJ2-5|-|-
CASSQGGGRTRPQETQYF
TGTGCCAGCAGCCAAGGGGGGGGCAGGACAAGGCCCCAAGAGACCCAGTACTTC
>16|TRBV15|TRBJ2-2|-|-
CATSSLWAGYTGELFF
TGTGCCACCAGCAGCCTCTGGGCAGGGTACACCGGGGAGCTGTTTTTT
>14|TRBV29-1|TRBJ1-1|-|-
CSSPLGHWNTEAFF
TGCAGCAGTCCGCTAGGACACTGGAACACTGAAGCTTTCTTT
>16|TRBV9|TRBJ1-6|once|TRBD1
CASSVGTGVMRSPLHF
TGTGCCAGCAGCGTTGGGACAGGGGTCATGCGGTCACCCCTCCACTTT
>16|TRBV6-6|TRBJ1-5|many|TRBD1
CASSLDRGYGNQPQHF
TGTGCCAGCAGCCTGGACAGGGGGTACGGCAATCAGCCCCAGCATTTT
>15|TRBV7-4|TRBJ1-1|many|TRBD1
CASSRGQGTNTEAFF
TGTGCCAGCAGCAGGGGACAGGGGACGAACACTGAAGCTTTCTTT
>18|TRBV5-6|TRBJ2-7|many|TRBD2
CASSLETSGGRDSYEQYF
TGTGCCAGCAGCTTGGAAACTAGCGGGGGAAGGGACTCCTACGAGCAGTACTTC
>14|TRBV11-1|TRBJ1-1|-|-
CASSSGGPNTEAFF
TGTGCCAGCAGTAGCGGGGGACCGAACACTGAAGCTTTCTTT
>14|TRBV5-1|TRBJ2-7|-|TRBD1
CASSFGQGGHEQYF
TGCGCCAGCAGCTTCGGACAGGGGGGCCACGAGCAGTACTTC
>15|TRBV5-1|TRBJ2-5|once|-
CASSLKQGRTETQYF
TGCGCCAGCAGCTTGAAACAGGGACGAACGGAGACCCAGTACTTC
>18|TRBV3-1|TRBJ2-6|-|TRBD2
CASSGTSGSRLGANVLTF
TGTGCCAGCAGCGGGACTAGCGGGAGTCGCTTAGGGGCCAACGTCCTGACTTTC
>13|TRBV5-1|TRBJ1-1|many|-
CASSSQGPTEAFF
TGCGCCAGCAGCTCTCAAGGACCTACTGAAGCTTTCTTT
>11|TRBV10-3|TRBJ2-7|-|-
CAISEELGKYF
TGTGCTATCAGTGAAGAACTCGGAAAGTACTTC
>17|TRBV6-1|TRBJ2-2|-|-
CASSDGEGWDTVGELFF
TGTGCCAGCAGTGACGGCGAGGGATGGGACACAGTCGGGGAGCTGTTTTTT
>14|TRBV10-3|TRBJ1-6|-|TRBD1
CAISVLGGDSPLHF
TGTGCCATCAGTGTCCTAGGGGGCGATTCACCCCTCCACTTT
>17|TRBV9|TRBJ1-4|few|TRBD1
CASGRDRGSLEGEKLFF
TGTGCCAGCGGCAGGGACAGGGGTTCCCTGGAGGGTGAAAAACTGTTTTTT
>14|TRBV20-1|TRBJ2-7|many|TRBD2
CSARSSGRTYEQYF
TGCAGTGCTAGGTCTAGCGGGAGAACCTACGAGCAGTACTTC
>14|TRBV7-2|TRBJ1-2|once|TRBD1
CASSHRGQHYGYTF
TGTGCCAGCAGCCACAGGGGGCAGCACTATGGCTACACCTTC
>15|TRBV29-1|TRBJ1-2|-|TRBD1
CSTRDSFLAEHGYTF
TGCAGCACTAGGGACAGCTTCTTGGCCGAGCATGGCTACACCTTC
>12|TRBV29-1|TRBJ1-2|many|-
CSVGWVADGYTF
TGCAGCGTTGGGTGGGTGGCGGATGGCTACACCTTC
>13|TRBV10-3|TRBJ2-5|many|-
CAIGKQGGETQYF
TGTGCCATCGGCAAACAGGGAGGGGAGACCCAGTACTTC
>18|TRBV5-1|TRBJ1-4|few|-
CASSHPQTGRPTYEKLFF
TGCGCCAGCAGCCACCCCCAGACAGGTCGACCTACTTATGAAAAACTGTTTTTT
>15|TRBV5-6|TRBJ1-5|many|TRBD1
CASSLAAGGVQPQHF
TGTGCCAGCAGCTTGGCGGCAGGGGGTGTTCAGCCCCAGCATTTT
>12|TRBV9|TRBJ1-5|many|-
CASSVGSGPQHF
TGTGCCAGCAGCGTAGGATCGGGGCCCCAGCATTTT
>14|TRBV15|TRBJ1-1|many|-
CATSRNGRGWRAFF
TGTGCCACCAGCAGAAACGGACGGGGTTGGCGAGCTTTCTTT
>15|TRBV5-4|TRBJ2-5|many|-
CASSTRRAIGETQYF
TGTGCCAGCAGCACACGACGAGCGATCGGGGAGACCCAGTACTTC